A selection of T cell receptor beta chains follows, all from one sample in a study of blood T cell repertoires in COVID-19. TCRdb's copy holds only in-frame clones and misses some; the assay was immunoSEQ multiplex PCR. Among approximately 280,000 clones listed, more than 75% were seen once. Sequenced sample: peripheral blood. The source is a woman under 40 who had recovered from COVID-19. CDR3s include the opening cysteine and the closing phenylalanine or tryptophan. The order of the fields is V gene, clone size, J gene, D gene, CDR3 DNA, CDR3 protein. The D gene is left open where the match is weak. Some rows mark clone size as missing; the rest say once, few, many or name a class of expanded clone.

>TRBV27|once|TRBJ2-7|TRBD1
TGTGCCAGCAGGCTCTTGGGACAGGGGGGTTCCTACGAGCAGTACTTC
CASRLLGQGGSYEQYF
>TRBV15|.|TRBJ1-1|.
TGTGCCACCAGCAGTATACCAGGGGCTGGGTACACTGAAGCTTTCTTT
CATSSIPGAGYTEAFF
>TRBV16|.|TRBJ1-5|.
TGTGCCAGCAGCCCCACTGTGTTTTTGAAGTATAATCAGCCCCAGCATTTT
CASSPTVFLKYNQPQHF
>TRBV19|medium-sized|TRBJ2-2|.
TGTGCCAGTAGTATCGGAGAGAGACACACCGGGGAGCTGTTTTTT
CASSIGERHTGELFF
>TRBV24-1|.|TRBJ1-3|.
TGTGCCACCAGTGATTCGACGGGGAGGCTGGGGGACACCATATATTTT
CATSDSTGRLGDTIYF
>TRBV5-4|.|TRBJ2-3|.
TGTGCCAGCAGCCCACGTTCATCGTTGGCCACAGATACGCAGTATTTT
CASSPRSSLATDTQYF
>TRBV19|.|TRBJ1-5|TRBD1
TGTGCCAGTAGGGACCGGGACAGGGGGCCCAATCAGCCCCAGCATTTT
CASRDRDRGPNQPQHF
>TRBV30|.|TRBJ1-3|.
TGTGCCTGGAGTGTACCGAGGACAGTGGGAAACACCATATATTTT
CAWSVPRTVGNTIYF
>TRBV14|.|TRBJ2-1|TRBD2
TGTGCCAGCAGCCAAGCTCAGGGACTAGTGGCTGAGCAGTTCTTC
CASSQAQGLVAEQFF
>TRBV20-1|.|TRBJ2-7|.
TGCAGTGCTAGTATAGCGGCGGGATCCTACGAGCAGTACTTC
CSASIAAGSYEQYF
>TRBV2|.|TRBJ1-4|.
TGTGCCAGCAGTGAAGTGGGGCGACGCGAAAAACTGTTTTTT
CASSEVGRREKLFF
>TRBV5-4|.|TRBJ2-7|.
TGTGCCAGCAGCTTCCGCCCAGAATCCTACGAGCAGTACTTC
CASSFRPESYEQYF
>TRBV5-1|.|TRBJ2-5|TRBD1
TGCGCCAGCAGCTTTAGGGGTACGGGGCAGGGGGCCCAGTACTTC
CASSFRGTGQGAQYF
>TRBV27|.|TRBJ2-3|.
TGTGCCAGCAGCCAGGGGAGAACTAGCACAGATACGCAGTATTTT
CASSQGRTSTDTQYF
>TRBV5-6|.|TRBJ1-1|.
TGTGCCAGCAGCTTTACAGGATTCAAGAACACTGAAGCTTTCTTT
CASSFTGFKNTEAFF
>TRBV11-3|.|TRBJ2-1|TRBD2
TGTGCCAGCAGCTTAGGGCTACTAGCGGGAGACTACAATGAGCAGTTCTTC
CASSLGLLAGDYNEQFF
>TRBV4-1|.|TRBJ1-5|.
TGCGCCAGCAGCCTGACGACAGGCCCTCATCAGCCCCAGCATTTT
CASSLTTGPHQPQHF
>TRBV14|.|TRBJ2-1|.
TGTGCCAGCAGCCAAAAGGGGGGGTCCTACAATGAGCAGTTCTTC
CASSQKGGSYNEQFF
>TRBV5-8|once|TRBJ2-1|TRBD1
TGTGCCAGCAGTTCCGGACAGGACCCTAACAATGAGCAGTTCTTC
CASSSGQDPNNEQFF
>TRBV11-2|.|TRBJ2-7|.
TGTGCCAGCAGCTCTCGGGTGATCTCCTACGAGCAGTACTTC
CASSSRVISYEQYF
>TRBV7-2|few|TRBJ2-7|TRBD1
TGTGCCAGCAGCATACGGACAGGAGGCTACGAGCAGTACTTC
CASSIRTGGYEQYF
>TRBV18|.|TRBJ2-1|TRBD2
TGTGCCAGCTCACCGGGACTAGCGGGGATCGATGAGCAGTTCTTC
CASSPGLAGIDEQFF
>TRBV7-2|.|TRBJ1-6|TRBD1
TGTGCCAGCAGCTTTCTCCAGGGGGATAATTCACCCCTCCACTTT
CASSFLQGDNSPLHF
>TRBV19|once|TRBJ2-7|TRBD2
TGTGCCAGTGCCGACCTAGCGGGGGGGCTAACCTACGAGCAGTACTTC
CASADLAGGLTYEQYF
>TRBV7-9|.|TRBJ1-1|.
TGTGCCAGCAGTATCAGGGGTACTGAAGCTTTCTTT
CASSIRGTEAFF
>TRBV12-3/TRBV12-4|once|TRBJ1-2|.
TGTGCCAGCATATTGGGAGGCATCTACACCTTC
CASILGGIYTF
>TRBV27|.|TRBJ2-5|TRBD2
TGTGCCAGCAGTTTAGGGGGGGAAGAGACCCAGTACTTC
CASSLGGEETQYF
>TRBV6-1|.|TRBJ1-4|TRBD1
TGTGCCAGCAGTGTCACAGGGGACGGGCTGTACGAAAAACTGTTTTTT
CASSVTGDGLYEKLFF
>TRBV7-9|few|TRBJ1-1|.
TGTGCCAGCAGCCTCCAGGGGAACACTGAAGCTTTCTTT
CASSLQGNTEAFF
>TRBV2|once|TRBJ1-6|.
TGTGCCAGCAGTACGAGTTCGAATTCACCCCTCCACTTT
CASSTSSNSPLHF
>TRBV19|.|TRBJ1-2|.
TGTGCCAGTGAGGGCTTAAGTGGCTACACCTTC
CASEGLSGYTF
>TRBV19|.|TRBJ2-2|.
TGTGCCAGTAGTATCACAGGGAACACCGGGGAGCTGTTTTTT
CASSITGNTGELFF
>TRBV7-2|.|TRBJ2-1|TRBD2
TGTGCCAGCAGCTTCTCGGGAGGCGATGAGCAGTTCTTC
CASSFSGGDEQFF
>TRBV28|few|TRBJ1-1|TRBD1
TGTGCCAGCAACATAGGACAGGGCGGTGGCACTGAAGCTTTCTTT
CASNIGQGGGTEAFF
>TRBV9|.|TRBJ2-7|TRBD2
TGTGCCAGCAGCGTATCAGATTTAGGACTAGCGGGAGACGAGCAGTACTTC
CASSVSDLGLAGDEQYF
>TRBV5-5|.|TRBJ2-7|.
TGTGCCAGCAGCTTCCGGACAGCCCGGATAAAGGACGAGCAGTACTTC
CASSFRTARIKDEQYF
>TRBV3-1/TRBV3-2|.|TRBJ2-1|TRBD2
TGTGCCAGCAGCCCAGGACTAGCGAATTACAATGAGCAGTTCTTC
CASSPGLANYNEQFF
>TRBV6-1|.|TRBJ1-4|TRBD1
TGTGCCAGCAGTGAAGCCAGGGGGTGGGAAGAAAAACTGTTTTTT
CASSEARGWEEKLFF
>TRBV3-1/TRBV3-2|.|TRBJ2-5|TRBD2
TGTGCCAGCCTCCTGATGAGCGGGGGGGCGCAGACCCAGTACTTC
CASLLMSGGAQTQYF
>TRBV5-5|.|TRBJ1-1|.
TGTGCCAGCAGCTTGCGGTCTCTTGAAGCTTTCTTT
CASSLRSLEAFF
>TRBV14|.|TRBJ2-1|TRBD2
TGTGCCAGCAGCCAATGGTGGCCCGGGACTAGCGGGAGGCAGTACAATGAGCAGTTCTTC
CASSQWWPGTSGRQYNEQFF
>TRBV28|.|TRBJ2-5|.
TGTGCCAGCAGTTTAAACTTCCGGGATATCGTTGGTGAGACCCAGTACTTC
CASSLNFRDIVGETQYF
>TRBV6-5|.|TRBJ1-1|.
TGTGCCAGCAGTTACTCGAAGGAGCGGCTTGAAGCTTTCTTT
CASSYSKERLEAFF
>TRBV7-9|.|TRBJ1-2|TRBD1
TGTGCCGGTCAAACAGGGGGCGAATATGGCTACACCTTC
CAGQTGGEYGYTF
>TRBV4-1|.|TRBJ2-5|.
TGCGCCAGCAGCCTACAGGGCCGGGGGACCCAGTACTTC
CASSLQGRGTQYF
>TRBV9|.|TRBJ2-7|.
TGTGCCAGCAGCGTAGGGGATGCGGGAATGTACGAGCAGTACTTC
CASSVGDAGMYEQYF
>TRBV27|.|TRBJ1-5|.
TGTGCCAGCAGTATCGATGCACAGGGTTATCAGCCCCAGCATTTT
CASSIDAQGYQPQHF
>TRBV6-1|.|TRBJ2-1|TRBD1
TGTGCCAGCAGTGACAGGACAGGGGTGAATGAGCAGTTCTTC
CASSDRTGVNEQFF
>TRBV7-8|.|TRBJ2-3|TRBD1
TGTGCCAGCAGCCGGGGACAGCTCAGCACAGATACGCAGTATTTT
CASSRGQLSTDTQYF
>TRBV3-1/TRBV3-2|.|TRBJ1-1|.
TGTGCCAGCAGCCACAGGGGAGGGACTGAAGCTTTCTTT
CASSHRGGTEAFF
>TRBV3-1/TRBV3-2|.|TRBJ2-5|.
TGTGCCAGCAGCCAAGTACTTGGACATTTCAAACAGACCCAGTACTTC
CASSQVLGHFKQTQYF
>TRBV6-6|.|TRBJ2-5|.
TGTGCCAGCAGCCTAATACGGACAGTCCAAGAGACCCAGTACTTC
CASSLIRTVQETQYF
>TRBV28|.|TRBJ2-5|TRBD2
TGTGCCAGCAGTTCCCGGACTAGCGGAGATACTCAAGAGACCCAGTACTTC
CASSSRTSGDTQETQYF
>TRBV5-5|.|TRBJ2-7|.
TGTGCCAGCAGCTTGGCGGACACTTTCTACGAGCAGTACTTC
CASSLADTFYEQYF
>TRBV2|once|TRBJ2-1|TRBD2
TGTGCCAGCAGTGGACTAGCGGGAGTGAATGAGCAGTTCTTC
CASSGLAGVNEQFF
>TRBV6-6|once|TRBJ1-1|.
TGTGCCAGCAGTTACCCCCAAATGAACACTGAAGCTTTCTTT
CASSYPQMNTEAFF
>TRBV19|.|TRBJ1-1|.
TGTGCCAGTAAACCGGCGGGGAGCGGGAACACTGAAGCTTTCTTT
CASKPAGSGNTEAFF
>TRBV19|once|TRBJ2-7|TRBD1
TGTGCCAGTAGTCCAGGGACAGGGATCTACGAGCAGTACTTC
CASSPGTGIYEQYF
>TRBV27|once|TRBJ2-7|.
TGTGCCAGCACCCAGCCAACTACAGGGTACGAGCAGTACTTC
CASTQPTTGYEQYF
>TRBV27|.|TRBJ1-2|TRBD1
TGTGCCAGCAGTATCGCAGGGGGCCCCCCGAATGGCTACACCTTC
CASSIAGGPPNGYTF